This T cell receptor beta chain was found in a study of CD8 T cells in ankylosing spondylitis. Findings and limits, study-wide: About eight highly homologous variants made up a TCR beta motif that seemed to typify ankylosing spondylitis blood. Earlier reports found some motif variants in synovial fluid and blood in reactive arthritis.

This clonotype was counted between two and nine times. What it recognizes is unknown. By quantitative 5'-RACE with molecular barcodes, the TCR beta libraries were made. TCRdb independently ran MiXCR on the 5' RACE reads; one entry per CDR3 protein. The table shows about 440,000 distinct CDR3 sequences, with approximately 17% occurring only once. This CDR3 is built from 17 residues. Per the germline V gene, CDR1 is SGHTA and CDR2 is FQGNSA. Trimming pared 2 bases from V and 0 bases from J, leaving 16 bases between. The chain carries TRBV7-2 and TRBJ1-1; no clear D gene. The specimen sequenced was blood, either unsorted or a sorted T cell fraction (not recorded which). The TCR sequence derives from a male donor with ankylosing spondylitis. The CDR3 region has the DNA TGTGCCAGCAGCTTACGGGTCCCGGGCGGTATGAACACTGAAGCTTTCTTT. Amino acid sequence: CASSLRVPGGMNTEAFF.